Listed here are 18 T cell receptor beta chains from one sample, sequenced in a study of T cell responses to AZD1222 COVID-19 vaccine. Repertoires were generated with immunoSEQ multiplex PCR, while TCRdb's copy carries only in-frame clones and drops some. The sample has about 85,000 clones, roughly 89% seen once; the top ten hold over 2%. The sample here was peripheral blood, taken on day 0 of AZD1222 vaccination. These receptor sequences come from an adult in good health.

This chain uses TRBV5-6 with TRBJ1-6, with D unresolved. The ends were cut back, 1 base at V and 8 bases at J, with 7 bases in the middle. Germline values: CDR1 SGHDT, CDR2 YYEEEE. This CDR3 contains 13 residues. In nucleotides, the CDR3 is TGTGCCAGCAGCTTGTTTCTAGATTCACCCCTCCACTTT. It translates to CASSLFLDSPLHF.

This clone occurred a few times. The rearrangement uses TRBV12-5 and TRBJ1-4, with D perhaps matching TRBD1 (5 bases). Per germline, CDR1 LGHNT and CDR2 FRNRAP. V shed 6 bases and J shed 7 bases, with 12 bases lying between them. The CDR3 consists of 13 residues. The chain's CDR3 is CASGQGGTEKLFF. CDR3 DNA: TGTGCTAGTGGGCAGGGTGGGACTGAAAAACTGTTTTTT.

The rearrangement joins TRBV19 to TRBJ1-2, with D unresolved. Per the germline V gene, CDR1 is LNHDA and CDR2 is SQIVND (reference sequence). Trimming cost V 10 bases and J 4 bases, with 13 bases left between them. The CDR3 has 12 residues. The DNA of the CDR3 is TGTGCCACCCGCCAGTTGGGCTATGGCTACACCTTC. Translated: CATRQLGYGYTF.

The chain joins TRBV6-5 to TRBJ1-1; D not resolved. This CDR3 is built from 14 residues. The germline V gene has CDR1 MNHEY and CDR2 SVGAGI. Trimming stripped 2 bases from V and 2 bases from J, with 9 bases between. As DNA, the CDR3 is TGTGCCAGCAGTTACCGACGCTTTAACACTGAAGCTTTCTTT. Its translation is CASSYRRFNTEAFF.

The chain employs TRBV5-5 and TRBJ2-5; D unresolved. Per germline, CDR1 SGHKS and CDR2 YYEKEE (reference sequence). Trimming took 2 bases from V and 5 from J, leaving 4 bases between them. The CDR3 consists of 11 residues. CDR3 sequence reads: CASSLDETQYF. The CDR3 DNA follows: TGTGCCAGCAGCTTAGACGAGACCCAGTACTTC.

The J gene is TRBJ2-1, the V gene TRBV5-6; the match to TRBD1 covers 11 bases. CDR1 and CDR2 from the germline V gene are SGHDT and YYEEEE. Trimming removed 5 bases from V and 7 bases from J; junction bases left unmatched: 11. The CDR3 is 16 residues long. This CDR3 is CASSWYGQGARNEQFF. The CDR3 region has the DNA TGTGCCAGCAGTTGGTACGGACAGGGGGCTAGGAATGAGCAGTTCTTC.

CDR3 amino acids: CASRPVGVINEKLFF. The CDR3 DNA follows: TGTGCCAGCAGACCGGTGGGAGTTATTAATGAAAAACTGTTTTTT. This chain connects TRBV6-5 to TRBJ1-4; D is uncertain. Deletions cut 6 bases from V and 4 bases from J, with 15 bases between. The CDR3 is made up of 15 amino acids. Germline V CDR1 and CDR2: MNHEY, SVGAGI.

CDR3 sequence: CASSKATGSYEQYF. Here the CDR3 DNA reads TGTGCCAGCAGCAAAGCGACAGGATCCTACGAGCAGTACTTC. This chain uses TRBV14 with TRBJ2-7; a possible D gene is TRBD1 (6 bases). Trimming shortened V by 5 bases and J by 1 base, and 12 bases separated the two germline ends. The CDR3 length is 14 residues. Per the germline V gene, CDR1 is SGHDN and CDR2 is FVKESK.

This CDR3 reads CASSRTGTVTDTQYF. The DNA of the CDR3 is TGTGCCAGCAGTCGGACCGGGACAGTCACAGATACGCAGTATTTT. The chain couples TRBV27 to TRBJ2-3; 7 bases are shared with TRBD1. With 5 bases clipped from V and 2 bases from J, the junction kept 7 bases outside the gene matches. CDR3 length: 15 residues. The germline CDR1 and CDR2 sequences are MNHEY and SMNVEV (reference sequence).

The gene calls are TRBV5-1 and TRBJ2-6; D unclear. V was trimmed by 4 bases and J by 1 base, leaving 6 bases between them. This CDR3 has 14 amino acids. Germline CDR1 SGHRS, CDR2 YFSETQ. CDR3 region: CASSRGSGANVLTF. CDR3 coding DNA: TGCGCCAGCAGCCGTGGGTCTGGGGCCAACGTCCTGACTTTC.

The CDR3 nucleotides are TGTGCCTGGAGTATAACAGGGGGTGGCTACACCTTC. Residues: CAWSITGGGYTF. The V call is TRBV30, the J call TRBJ1-2; TRBD1 aligns across 8 bases. This CDR3 spans 12 amino acids. The germline CDR1 and CDR2 sequences are GTSNPN and SVGIG (reference sequence). With V trimmed by 2 bases and J by 7 bases, 3 bases remained unmatched.

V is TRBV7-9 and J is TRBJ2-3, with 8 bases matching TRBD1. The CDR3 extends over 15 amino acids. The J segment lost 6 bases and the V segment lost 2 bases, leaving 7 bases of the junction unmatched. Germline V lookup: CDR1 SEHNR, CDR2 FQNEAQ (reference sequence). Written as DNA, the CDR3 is TGTGCCAGCAGCTTAATGCAGGGGGCGGCGGATACGCAGTATTTT. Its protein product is CASSLMQGAADTQYF.

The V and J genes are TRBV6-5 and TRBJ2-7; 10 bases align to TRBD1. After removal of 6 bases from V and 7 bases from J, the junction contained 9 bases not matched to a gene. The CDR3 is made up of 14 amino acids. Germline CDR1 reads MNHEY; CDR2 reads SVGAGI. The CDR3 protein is CASSLRDRGSEQYF. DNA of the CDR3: TGTGCCAGCAGCCTCCGGGACAGGGGTTCGGAGCAGTACTTC.

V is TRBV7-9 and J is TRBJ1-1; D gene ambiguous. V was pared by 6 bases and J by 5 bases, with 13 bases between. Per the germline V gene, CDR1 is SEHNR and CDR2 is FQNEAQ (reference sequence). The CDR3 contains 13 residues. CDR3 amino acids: CASSPSGGTEAFF. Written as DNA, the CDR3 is TGTGCCAGCAGTCCCTCAGGAGGGACTGAAGCTTTCTTT.

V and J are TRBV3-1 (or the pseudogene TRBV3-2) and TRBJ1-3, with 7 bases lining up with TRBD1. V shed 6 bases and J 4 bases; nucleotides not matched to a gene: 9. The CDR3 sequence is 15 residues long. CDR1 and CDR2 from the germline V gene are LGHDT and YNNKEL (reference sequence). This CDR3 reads CASSIEGGAGNTIYF. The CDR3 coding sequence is TGTGCCAGCAGTATCGAAGGGGGCGCGGGAAACACCATATATTTT.

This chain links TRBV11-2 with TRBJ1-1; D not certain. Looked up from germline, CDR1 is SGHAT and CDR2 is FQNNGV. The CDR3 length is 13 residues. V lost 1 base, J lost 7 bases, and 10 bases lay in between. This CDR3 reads CASSLAAGLEAFF. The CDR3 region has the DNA TGTGCCAGCAGCTTAGCGGCAGGCCTTGAAGCTTTCTTT.

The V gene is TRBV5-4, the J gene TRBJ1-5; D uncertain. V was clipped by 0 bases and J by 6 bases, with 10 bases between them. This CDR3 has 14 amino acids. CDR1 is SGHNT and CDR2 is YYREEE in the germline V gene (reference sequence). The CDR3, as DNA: TGTGCCAGCAGCTTGGCAGGATTCGGTCAGCCCCAGCATTTT. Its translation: CASSLAGFGQPQHF.

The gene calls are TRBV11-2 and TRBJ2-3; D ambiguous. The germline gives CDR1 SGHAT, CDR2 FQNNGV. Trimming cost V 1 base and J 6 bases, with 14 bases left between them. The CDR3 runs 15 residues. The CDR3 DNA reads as TGTGCCAGCAGCTTAGGGTTGGCGTTGGGGGATACGCAGTATTTT. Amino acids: CASSLGLALGDTQYF.